The rows below give T cell receptor beta chains drawn from one sample of a study of cytomegalovirus exposure and HLA in healthy donors. Clones were read by immunoSEQ multiplex PCR, and TCRdb kept only the in-frame ones, dropping some. Of 80,000 to 95,000 clones in the sample, 90% to 95% are singletons; the top ten hold 1% to 1.4%. Sequences were obtained from PBMCs. The receptors shown here come from a woman aged 25 to 39 in good health and CMV-seropositive. The CDR3 runs from the conserved cysteine through the conserved F or W. D genes are given only for firm matches. Size tells how often a clone was seen (once, few, many) or the class of an expanded clone, and some rows leave it out.

CDR3aa | CDR3nt | v_gene | d_gene | j_gene | abundance
CASSPRTGYYEQYF | TGTGCCAGCAGCCCCCGGACAGGATACTACGAGCAGTACTTC | TRBV27 | TRBD1 | TRBJ2-7 | NA
CASRSNPGLASYNEQFF | TGTGCCAGTAGGAGTAATCCGGGACTAGCGTCGTACAATGAGCAGTTCTTC | TRBV19 | TRBD2 | TRBJ2-1 | NA
CASSESVGLQDEQYF | TGCGCCAGCAGTGAGTCTGTGGGTCTGCAGGACGAGCAGTACTTC | TRBV10-2 | NA | TRBJ2-7 | NA
CASSLESGDSLHRDF | TGTGCCAGCAGCTTAGAATCGGGGGACTCGCTTCACCGAGACTTC | TRBV7-9 | NA | TRBJ2-5 | NA
CASSQGLAGPGVYEQYF | TGTGCCAGCAGCCAGGGACTAGCGGGTCCGGGGGTCTACGAGCAGTACTTC | TRBV13 | TRBD2 | TRBJ2-7 | NA
CAWGQGGYNEQFF | TGTGCCTGGGGACAGGGTGGCTACAATGAGCAGTTCTTC | TRBV30 | TRBD1 | TRBJ2-1 | NA
CASSPSFTDTQYF | TGTGCCAGCAGCCCTTCGTTCACAGATACGCAGTATTTT | TRBV9 | NA | TRBJ2-3 | NA
CASSLGGRDEKLFF | TGTGCCAGCAGCTTGGGCGGGCGAGATGAAAAACTGTTTTTT | TRBV5-8 | NA | TRBJ1-4 | NA
CASSDSGNRGRRDGYTF | TGTGCCAGCAGTGATTCGGGAAACAGGGGGCGTCGGGATGGCTACACCTTC | TRBV2 | TRBD1 | TRBJ1-2 | NA
CASSKRQGDTQYF | TGTGCCAGCTCAAAGAGACAGGGGGATACCCAGTACTTC | TRBV18 | TRBD1 | TRBJ2-5 | once
CASSSLGTGLADEAFF | TGTGCCAGCAGTTCCCTAGGGACAGGGTTGGCTGATGAAGCTTTCTTT | TRBV6-6 | TRBD1 | TRBJ1-1 | NA
CASSLDDSGNQPQHF | TGTGCCAGCAGCCTTGACGACAGCGGCAATCAGCCCCAGCATTTT | TRBV7-9 | NA | TRBJ1-5 | NA
CASSYLTGETQYF | TGCGCCAGCAGCTATCTCACAGGAGAGACCCAGTACTTC | TRBV5-1 | NA | TRBJ2-5 | NA
CAISENSPNTEAFF | TGTGCCATCAGTGAAAATAGCCCGAACACTGAAGCTTTCTTT | TRBV10-3 | NA | TRBJ1-1 | few
CASSQDPGLALNREQFF | TGCGCCAGCAGCCAAGACCCGGGACTAGCCCTCAATCGTGAGCAGTTCTTC | TRBV4-3 | TRBD2 | TRBJ2-1 | NA
CASSKTGENQPQHF | TGTGCCAGCAGTAAAACAGGGGAGAATCAGCCCCAGCATTTT | TRBV6-6 | TRBD1 | TRBJ1-5 | NA
CASSVAGTTYEQYF | TGTGCCAGTAGCGTAGCGGGTACGACCTACGAGCAGTACTTC | TRBV19 | TRBD2 | TRBJ2-7 | NA
CASSQAGGPPGDTQYF | TGCGCCAGCAGCCAGGCGGGAGGGCCCCCGGGAGATACGCAGTATTTT | TRBV4-3 | TRBD2 | TRBJ2-3 | NA
CASNPSSRDTQYF | TGCGCCAGCAACCCTAGCAGTAGAGATACGCAGTATTTT | TRBV5-1 | NA | TRBJ2-3 | NA
CASRMRRDRGLLTF | TGTGCCAGCAGAATGAGGCGGGACAGGGGGCTCCTCACCTTC | TRBV28 | TRBD1 | TRBJ1-2 | NA
CASSFGGTGLKTGELFF | TGTGCCAGCAGCTTTGGCGGGACAGGGTTGAAGACCGGGGAGCTGTTTTTT | TRBV5-8 | TRBD1 | TRBJ2-2 | NA
CASSWNPRHNGETQYF | TGTGCCAGCAGCTGGAATCCACGACATAACGGAGAGACCCAGTACTTC | TRBV7-9 | NA | TRBJ2-5 | NA
CAWNLAGADYEQYF | TGTGCCTGGAACTTAGCGGGAGCGGACTACGAGCAGTACTTC | TRBV30 | TRBD2 | TRBJ2-7 | NA
CASREGGSSYNEQFF | TGTGCCAGCAGAGAGGGCGGGAGCTCCTACAATGAGCAGTTCTTC | TRBV6-6 | TRBD2 | TRBJ2-1 | NA
CASMRTGTPGANVLTF | TGTGCCAGCATGAGAACAGGGACCCCTGGGGCCAACGTCCTGACTTTC | TRBV28 | NA | TRBJ2-6 | NA